The 24 T cell receptor beta chains reported below all come from one sample, sequenced in a study of cytomegalovirus exposure and HLA in healthy donors. The PCR made use of 60 Vbeta and 13 Jbeta primers. The table came from immunoSEQ multiplex PCR; TCRdb's copy has only in-frame clones and leaves some out. The data hold under 150,000 clones, with about 61% observed a single time. Sequencing was performed on PBMCs. These TCRs come from a man between 18 and 29 years old in good health and CMV-seropositive.

The rearrangement uses TRBV7-7 and TRBJ2-5; maybe TRBD2 (6 bases). Germline CDR1 SSHAT, CDR2 FNYEAQ (reference sequence). Trimming pared 5 bases from V and 7 bases from J, leaving 14 bases between. The length of the CDR3 is 13 residues. The CDR3 protein is CASSQRLEGTQYF. In DNA form, the CDR3 reads TGTGCCAGCAGCCAAAGACTAGAGGGGACCCAGTACTTC.

V usage is TRBV18 and J usage is TRBJ2-2; 8 bases map to TRBD1. Trimming took 3 bases from V and 6 from J; bases not matched to a gene: 6. In germline, CDR1 is KGHSH, CDR2 LQKENI. The length of the CDR3 is 15 residues. CDR3 nucleotide sequence: TGTGCCAGCTCACCTCAGGGGGCCCTCGCCGGGGAGCTGTTTTTT. It specifies CASSPQGALAGELFF.

The rearrangement joins TRBV18 to TRBJ1-1; the D gene is possibly TRBD1 (5 bases). Between the trimmed V and J ends, which lost 3 bases and 4 bases, there was a span of 12 bases. CDR1 KGHSH and CDR2 LQKENI come from the germline V gene. The CDR3 extends over 14 amino acids. The CDR3 DNA reads TGTGCCAGCTCACCCCGACAGAAATCCACTGAAGCTTTCTTT. Encoded protein: CASSPRQKSTEAFF.

The chain recombines TRBV13 with TRBJ2-6, with D possibly matching TRBD1 (5 bases). V gave up 5 bases and J gave up 4 bases, with 12 bases separating them. Germline values: CDR1 PRHDT, CDR2 FYEKMQ (reference sequence). The CDR3 spans 15 residues. This CDR3 is CASSKKGSGANVLTF. CDR3 sequence (DNA): TGTGCCAGCAGCAAAAAGGGGTCGGGGGCCAACGTCCTGACTTTC.

This chain joins TRBV28 and TRBJ1-1; the D gene is possibly TRBD1 (5 bases). The V gene's germline CDR1 is MDHEN and CDR2 SYDVKM. Trimming took off 6 bases at V and 5 bases at J, with 16 bases between the two ends. This CDR3 comprises 14 residues. The CDR3 coding sequence is TGTGCCAGCAGATCTGAGCTGGGGCTTACTGAAGCTTTCTTT. Protein product: CASRSELGLTEAFF.

The chain employs TRBV14 and TRBJ2-5; 10 bases align to TRBD2. V gave up 4 bases and J gave up 4 bases; unmatched junction bases: 3. The germline V gene encodes CDR1 SGHDN and CDR2 FVKESK. This CDR3 region has 14 residues. CDR3 residues: CASSLVAGGETQYF. DNA for the CDR3: TGTGCCAGCAGCCTCGTAGCGGGGGGAGAGACCCAGTACTTC. Variable domain in full (rest from reference TRBV14 and TRBJ2-5): EAGVTQFPSHSVIEKGQTVTLRCDPISGHDNLYWYRRVMGKEIKFLLHFVKESKQDESGMPNNRFLAERTGGTYSTLKVQPAELEDSGVYFCASSLVAGGETQYFGPGTRLLVL.

V usage is TRBV5-4 and J usage is TRBJ1-1; the match to TRBD1 covers 9 bases. The J segment lost 0 bases and the V segment lost 4 bases, leaving 7 bases of the junction unmatched. The germline CDR1 and CDR2 sequences are SGHNT and YYREEE (reference sequence). This CDR3 contains 16 residues. The CDR3 region has the DNA TGTGCCAGCAGCCGTGGACAGGGGATGATGAACACTGAAGCTTTCTTT. Translation: CASSRGQGMMNTEAFF.

This clone was observed a handful of times. This CDR3 is also generated by other DNA sequences in the sample. J is TRBJ2-3 and V is TRBV27; the D is unclear. The length of the CDR3 is 15 residues. V was cut by 2 bases and J by 0 bases, with 9 bases left in between. Per the germline V gene, CDR1 is MNHEY and CDR2 is SMNVEV (reference sequence). The CDR3 reads CASSLSRSSTDTQYF. The CDR3 DNA reads as TGTGCCAGCAGTTTAAGTCGGAGTAGCACAGATACGCAGTATTTT.

The rearrangement uses TRBV28 and TRBJ1-1; the D is unclear. The V gene's germline CDR1 is MDHEN and CDR2 SYDVKM. The CDR3 length is 13 residues. Trimming shortened V by 3 bases and J by 1 base, and 6 bases separated the two germline ends. CDR3 in amino acids: CASSFQANTEAFF. CDR3 DNA: TGTGCCAGCAGTTTTCAGGCGAACACTGAAGCTTTCTTT.

The rearrangement links TRBV9 to TRBJ2-7; TRBD2 is a possible D gene (7 bases). Between the trimmed V and J ends, which lost 6 bases and 9 bases, there was a span of 19 bases. Germline loops: CDR1 SGDLS, CDR2 YYNGEE. This CDR3 has 13 residues. The CDR3 nucleotides read TGTGCCAGCAACTGGGAGGGGGGGGCAGGGCAGTACGTC. As protein: CASNWEGGAGQYV.

This chain connects TRBV4-1 to TRBJ1-2, with TRBD1 matching over 9 bases. J lost 4 bases, V lost 2 bases, and 5 bases had no gene match. CDR1 is MGHRA and CDR2 is YSYEKL in the germline V gene. The CDR3 has 15 residues. The CDR3, as DNA: TGCGCCAGCAGCCAACCCACACAGGGGGCCTATGGCTACACCTTC. The encoded protein is CASSQPTQGAYGYTF.

The J gene is TRBJ1-2, the V gene TRBV5-5; 7 bases are a match to TRBD1. Germline V gene data show CDR1 as SGHKS and CDR2 as YYEKEE (reference sequence). J gave up 6 bases and V 0 bases, and 5 bases lay outside the gene matches. CDR3 length equals 14 residues. This CDR3 reads CASSLEQGEDGYTF. Written as DNA, the CDR3 is TGTGCCAGCAGCTTGGAGCAGGGGGAGGATGGCTACACCTTC.

This clone was seen more than once but under ten times. V is TRBV6-5 and J is TRBJ1-5; D is undetermined. There are 15 residues in the CDR3. V was trimmed by 2 bases and J by 3 bases, leaving 11 bases between them. The germline V gene has CDR1 MNHEY and CDR2 SVGAGI. The chain's CDR3 is CASSYDGGHNQPQHF. The CDR3, as DNA: TGTGCCAGCAGTTACGATGGTGGGCACAATCAGCCCCAGCATTTT.

The chain uses TRBV9 and TRBJ1-1; weak D call: TRBD1 (5 bases). V lost 5 bases, J lost 7 bases, and 15 bases lay in between. Germline loops: CDR1 SGDLS, CDR2 YYNGEE. This CDR3 has 13 amino acids. The CDR3 region is CASSGLLDSEAFF. CDR3 DNA: TGTGCCAGCAGTGGGTTGTTAGACAGTGAAGCTTTCTTT. The full variable domain, with the rest looked up from reference TRBV9 and TRBJ1-1, is DSGVTQTPKHLITATGQRVTLRCSPRSGDLSVYWYQQSLDQGLQFLIQYYNGEERAKGNILERFSAQQFPDLHSELNLSSLELGDSALYFCASSGLLDSEAFFGQGTRLTVV.

The sample holds a few counts of this clone. V is TRBV10-1 and J is TRBJ2-1; a possible D gene is TRBD2 (5 bases). The CDR3 consists of 15 residues. Trimming took off 3 bases at V and 1 base at J, with 10 bases between the two ends. Germline loops: CDR1 WNHNN, CDR2 SYGVQD (reference sequence). The CDR3 protein is CASSEKPGSYNEQFF. The CDR3 DNA follows: TGCGCCAGCAGTGAAAAGCCGGGATCCTACAATGAGCAGTTCTTC.

The chain uses TRBV7-6 and TRBJ2-7; 8 bases are a match to TRBD1. Germline V lookup: CDR1 SGHVS, CDR2 FNYEAQ. This CDR3 region has 13 residues. V shed 3 bases and J 7 bases; nucleotides not matched to a gene: 5. CDR3 in amino acids: CASSLGQVGEQYF. In nucleotides, the CDR3 is TGTGCCAGCAGCTTGGGACAGGTGGGAGAGCAGTACTTC. Full variable domain (rest looked up from reference TRBV7-6 and TRBJ2-7): GAGVSQSPRYKVTKRGQDVALRCDPISGHVSLYWYRQALGQGPEFLTYFNYEAQQDKSGLPNDRFSAERPEGSISTLTIQRTEQRDSAMYRCASSLGQVGEQYFGPGTRLTVT.

This clone occurred a few times. The chain combines TRBV28 with TRBJ1-2; 9 bases are shared with TRBD1. The CDR3 has 14 residues. With V trimmed by 5 bases and J by 7 bases, 8 bases remained unmatched. Looked up from germline, CDR1 is MDHEN and CDR2 is SYDVKM. The CDR3 region has the DNA TGTGCCAGCAGTCTCGGGACAGGGTTCTCTGGCTACACCTTC. This encodes CASSLGTGFSGYTF.

CDR3 loop: CSVEQGAKGYTF. The CDR3 coding sequence is TGCAGCGTGGAACAGGGGGCAAAAGGCTACACCTTC. This rearrangement joins TRBV29-1 to TRBJ1-2, with TRBD1 matching over 9 bases. The germline V gene has CDR1 SQVTM and CDR2 ANQGSEA. CDR3 size: 12 residues. Unmatched junction bases numbered 7, after V lost 6 bases and J lost 8 bases.

This clone was recorded only once. The gene calls are TRBV7-7 and TRBJ2-6; maybe TRBD2 (5 bases). This CDR3 comprises 17 residues. Germline values: CDR1 SSHAT, CDR2 FNYEAQ (reference sequence). The V gene lost 5 bases and the J gene lost 0 bases, with 14 bases spanning the gap. The CDR3 DNA reads as TGTGCCAGCAGCCCCTCGGAGGTTAACTCTGGGGCCAACGTCCTGACTTTC. This gives the protein CASSPSEVNSGANVLTF.

CDR3 sequence reads: CASRAGTGLYEQYF. The DNA for the CDR3 is TGTGCCAGCAGGGCCGGGACAGGGCTCTACGAGCAGTACTTC. The J gene is TRBJ2-7, the V gene TRBV6-1; 9 bases are a match to TRBD1. Unmatched junction bases numbered 6, after V lost 6 bases and J lost 3 bases. There are 14 residues in the CDR3. CDR1 MNHNS and CDR2 SASEGT come from the germline V gene.

V gene TRBV27 combines with J gene TRBJ2-7; 8 bases fit TRBD1. The CDR3 loop spans 15 amino acids. The germline V gene has CDR1 MNHEY and CDR2 SMNVEV (reference sequence). V gave up 6 bases and J gave up 0 bases; unmatched junction bases: 7. The CDR3 is CASRDRVKSSYEQYF. In DNA form, the CDR3 reads TGTGCCAGCAGGGACAGGGTCAAGTCCTCCTACGAGCAGTACTTC.

This clone was seen only once. The chain is built from TRBV28 and TRBJ2-5; possible D gene TRBD2, 6 bases. V dropped 8 bases and J dropped 0 bases, with 16 bases sitting between them. The CDR3 is 15 amino acids. In germline, CDR1 is MDHEN, CDR2 SYDVKM. The CDR3 region has the DNA TGTGCCAGCTCCCTCGGAGGGAAACACCAAGAGACCCAGTACTTC. Amino acid sequence: CASSLGGKHQETQYF.

The V gene is TRBV6-5, the J gene TRBJ1-2; D may be TRBD1 (6 bases). The CDR3 is made up of 15 amino acids. V shed 2 bases and J shed 0 bases, with 10 bases lying between them. Germline CDR1 reads MNHEY; CDR2 reads SVGAGI. This CDR3 reads CASSYRGGANYGYTF. CDR3 DNA sequence: TGTGCCAGCAGTTACCGAGGGGGGGCTAACTATGGCTACACCTTC.

The chain is built from TRBV2 and TRBJ2-1; the match to TRBD1 covers 8 bases. The CDR3 has 14 residues. The germline CDR1 and CDR2 sequences are SNHLY and FYNNEI. After removal of 2 bases from V and 7 bases from J, the junction contained 4 bases not matched to a gene. CDR3 residues: CASSESRQGNEQFF. Written as DNA, the CDR3 is TGTGCCAGCAGTGAAAGCAGACAGGGGAATGAGCAGTTCTTC.